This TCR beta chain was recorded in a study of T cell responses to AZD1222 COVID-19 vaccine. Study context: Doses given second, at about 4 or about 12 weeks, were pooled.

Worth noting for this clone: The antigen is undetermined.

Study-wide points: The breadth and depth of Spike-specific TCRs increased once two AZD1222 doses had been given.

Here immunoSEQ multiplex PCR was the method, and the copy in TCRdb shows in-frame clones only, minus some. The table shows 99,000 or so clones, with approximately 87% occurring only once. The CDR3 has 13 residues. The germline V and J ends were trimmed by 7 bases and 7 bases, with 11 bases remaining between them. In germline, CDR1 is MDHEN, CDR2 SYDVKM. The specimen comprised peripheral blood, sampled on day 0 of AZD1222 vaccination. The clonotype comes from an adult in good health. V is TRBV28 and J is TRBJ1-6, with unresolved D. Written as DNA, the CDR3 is TGTGCCAGCACCCTTTCGGGGAATTCACCCCTCCACTTT. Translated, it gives CASTLSGNSPLHF.